Described below is a single TCR beta chain sequence and its context. The sample is drawn from a study of T-cell memory formation after mild COVID-19. CDR1 is SEHNR, CDR2 FQNEAQ, per germline (reference sequence). The CDR3 has 22 residues. V trimming: 4 bases; J trimming: 0 bases; junction bases outside the gene matches: 24. 5'RACE with constant-segment primers built TCRalpha and TCRbeta cDNA libraries with UMIs. TCRdb re-called the 5' RACE reads with MiXCR, one entry per CDR3 protein. The sample lists roughly 410,000 distinct CDR3 sequences, approximately 24% occurring once. The receptor was derived from an adult woman who had mild COVID-19 (a few samples of this study predate the infection). Cell type and time point are not known. The rearrangement links TRBV7-9 to TRBJ2-7; 10 bases line up with TRBD1. Sequenced sample: PBMCs or a T cell subset sorted from them (not recorded which). CDR3 protein: CASSSGLYKDRDRGMGSYEQYF. The CDR3 coding sequence is TGTGCCAGCAGCTCGGGGCTCTACAAAGACCGGGACAGGGGAATGGGCTCCTACGAGCAGTACTTC.